The 12 T cell receptor beta chains given below trace back to one sample, sequenced in a study of control samples from healthy donors and cancer patients. Assay: immunoSEQ multiplex PCR; the TCRdb copy retains only in-frame clones and omits some. The sample comprises approximately 52,000 clones, approximately 86% of which are singletons, and over 12% rests with the top ten. The sample was PBMCs. These receptors all come from a man between 60 and 75 years old with head and neck cancer.

The chain links TRBV5-1 to TRBJ2-2; 12 bases align to TRBD1. Germline assignment: CDR1 SGHRS and CDR2 YFSETQ. The length of the CDR3 is 16 residues. Germline trimming cut 4 bases from V and 6 bases from J; bases unmatched to any gene: 7. The DNA of the CDR3 is TGCGCCAGCAGCCCGCCGGGACAGGGGGCCGCCGGGGAGCTGTTTTTT. It codes for CASSPPGQGAAGELFF. Looking up the rest from reference TRBV5-1 and TRBJ2-2 gives the full variable domain: KAGVTQTPRYLIKTRGQQVTLSCSPISGHRSVSWYQQTPGQGLQFLFEYFSETQRNKGNFPGRFSGRQFSNSRSEMNVSTLELGDSALYLCASSPPGQGAAGELFFGEGSRLTVL.

Here the CDR3 DNA reads TGTGCCAGCAGCCCGCCCGGGACTAGCGGGGGGGCCCCCGGGGCCAACGTCCTGACTTTC. This gives the protein CASSPPGTSGGAPGANVLTF. The gene calls are TRBV5-4 and TRBJ2-6, with 16 bases identical to TRBD2. Per germline, CDR1 SGHNT and CDR2 YYREEE (reference sequence). J lost 4 bases, V lost 4 bases, and 11 bases had no gene match. This CDR3 is 20 amino acids long.

This sequence joins TRBV7-2 and TRBJ2-4, with D maybe TRBD2 (7 bases). Trimming removed 5 bases from V and 0 bases from J, with 14 bases in between. CDR1 is SGHTA, CDR2 FQGNSA, per germline. The CDR3 totals 16 residues. CDR3 sequence: CASSRGGDLAKNIQYF. The DNA of the CDR3 is TGTGCCAGCAGCAGGGGGGGGGACCTAGCCAAAAACATTCAGTACTTC.

The chain has TRBV7-9 and TRBJ1-2; 7 nucleotides line up with TRBD1. The ends lost 1 base at V and 6 bases at J; junction bases unmatched: 8. The CDR3 runs 15 residues. Looked up from germline, CDR1 is SEHNR and CDR2 is FQNEAQ (reference sequence). Here the CDR3 reads CASSLVRQGGDGYTF. The CDR3 nucleotides are TGTGCCAGCAGCTTAGTCCGGCAGGGGGGAGATGGCTACACCTTC.

The chain employs TRBV5-1 and TRBJ2-3, with a tentative D call TRBD1 (7 bases). This CDR3 comprises 14 residues. Looked up from germline, CDR1 is SGHRS and CDR2 is YFSETQ. V gave up 4 bases and J gave up 6 bases, with 15 bases separating them. The CDR3 protein is CASSLGGQVDTQYF. For the CDR3, the DNA is TGCGCCAGCAGCCTGGGAGGACAGGTGGATACGCAGTATTTT. Full variable domain (outside the CDR3, taken from reference TRBV5-1 and TRBJ2-3): KAGVTQTPRYLIKTRGQQVTLSCSPISGHRSVSWYQQTPGQGLQFLFEYFSETQRNKGNFPGRFSGRQFSNSRSEMNVSTLELGDSALYLCASSLGGQVDTQYFGPGTRLTVL.

This rearrangement joins TRBV29-1 to TRBJ2-1; 9 positions agree with TRBD1. The V and J ends lost 4 bases and 3 bases, in that order; junction bases with no gene match: 1. Germline V CDR1 and CDR2: SQVTM, ANQGSEA. The CDR3 spans 13 residues. CDR3 sequence: CSVATGGYNEQFF. The CDR3, as DNA: TGCAGCGTTGCGACAGGGGGCTACAATGAGCAGTTCTTC.

This sequence joins TRBV6-2 or TRBV6-3 and TRBJ2-7; 8 bases fit TRBD1. The germline gives CDR1 MNHEY, CDR2 SVGEGT. J lost 6 bases, V lost 6 bases, and 10 bases had no gene match. The CDR3 consists of 14 residues. The CDR3 here is CASSRRGQGGEQYF. The CDR3 nucleotides are TGTGCCAGCAGCCGCCGCGGACAGGGAGGCGAGCAGTACTTC.

The CDR3 protein is CASSLIASRPGSTNYGYTF. CDR3 DNA sequence: TGTGCCAGCAGCTTGATAGCATCAAGGCCGGGCTCAACTAACTATGGCTACACCTTC. This chain connects TRBV5-6 to TRBJ1-2; no reliable D call. Trimming stripped 1 base from V and 0 bases from J, with 22 bases between. The CDR3 has 19 residues. Germline assignment: CDR1 SGHDT and CDR2 YYEEEE.

The rearrangement uses TRBV6-1 and TRBJ1-1; 8 bases map to TRBD1. There are 17 residues in the CDR3. J lost 0 bases, V lost 2 bases, and 8 bases had no gene match. Looked up from germline, CDR1 is MNHNS and CDR2 is SASEGT. CDR3 in DNA: TGTGCCAGCAGTGAACAACCCCCGACAGGGGTGAACACTGAAGCTTTCTTT. Residues: CASSEQPPTGVNTEAFF.

The rearrangement links TRBV7-3 to TRBJ2-1; the D is unclear. The germline V and J ends were trimmed by 2 bases and 8 bases, with 19 bases remaining between them. CDR3 length equals 16 residues. Germline CDR1 reads SGHTA; CDR2 reads FQGTGA. The CDR3 loop reads CASSLGWRPRSDEQFF. CDR3 in DNA: TGTGCCAGCAGCTTAGGGTGGCGTCCGAGGAGCGATGAGCAGTTCTTC.

The chain is built from TRBV11-2 and TRBJ2-3; TRBD1 matches 8 bases. This CDR3 has 19 amino acids. Trimming removed 3 bases from V and 4 bases from J; junction bases left unmatched: 18. The germline V gene has CDR1 SGHAT and CDR2 FQNNGV. CDR3 in DNA: TGTGCCAGCAGCTTTCCCTTCGGTTTGGGACAGGATATTGCAGATACGCAGTATTTT. Translation gives CASSFPFGLGQDIADTQYF.

This clone was seen more than once but under ten times. This chain links TRBV2 with TRBJ2-4; TRBD1 matches at 7 bases. The junction had 5 bases not matched to a gene; V was cut back by 1 base and J by 2 bases. The CDR3 length is 16 residues. The germline gives CDR1 SNHLY, CDR2 FYNNEI. In DNA, the CDR3 is TGTGCCAGCAGTGAAGGGGCAGGGGGTCCCAAAAACATTCAGTACTTC. Encoded protein: CASSEGAGGPKNIQYF.